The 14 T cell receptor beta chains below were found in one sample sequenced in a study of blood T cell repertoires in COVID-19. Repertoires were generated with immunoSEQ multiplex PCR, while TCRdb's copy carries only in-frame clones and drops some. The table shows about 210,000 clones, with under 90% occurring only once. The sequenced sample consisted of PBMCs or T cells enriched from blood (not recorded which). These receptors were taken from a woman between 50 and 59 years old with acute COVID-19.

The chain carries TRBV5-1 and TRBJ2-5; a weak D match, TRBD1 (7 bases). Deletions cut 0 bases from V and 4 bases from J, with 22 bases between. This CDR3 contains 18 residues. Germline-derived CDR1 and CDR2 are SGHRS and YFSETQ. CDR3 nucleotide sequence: TGCGCCAGCAGCTTGGCAGGGGGGACGGTCCGTGTACGAGAGACCCAGTACTTC. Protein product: CASSLAGGTVRVRETQYF. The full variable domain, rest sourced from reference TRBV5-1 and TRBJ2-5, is KAGVTQTPRYLIKTRGQQVTLSCSPISGHRSVSWYQQTPGQGLQFLFEYFSETQRNKGNFPGRFSGRQFSNSRSEMNVSTLELGDSALYLCASSLAGGTVRVRETQYFGPGTRLLVL.

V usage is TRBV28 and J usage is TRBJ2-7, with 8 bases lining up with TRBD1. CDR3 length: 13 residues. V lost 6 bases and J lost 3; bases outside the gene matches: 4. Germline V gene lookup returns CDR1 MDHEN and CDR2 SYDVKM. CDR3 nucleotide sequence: TGTGCCAGCAGACCGACAGGGGACTACGAGCAGTACTTC. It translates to CASRPTGDYEQYF.

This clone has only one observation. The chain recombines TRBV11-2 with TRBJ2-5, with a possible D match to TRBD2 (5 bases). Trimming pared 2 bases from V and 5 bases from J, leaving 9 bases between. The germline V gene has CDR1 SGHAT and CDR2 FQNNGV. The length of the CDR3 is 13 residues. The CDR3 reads CASSLWTGETQYF. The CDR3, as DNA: TGTGCCAGCAGCTTATGGACGGGGGAGACCCAGTACTTC.

The CDR3, as DNA: TGTGCCAGCTCACCAAACCAACCCGTGGGGGGATTGAACACTGAAGCTTTCTTT. This sequence encodes CASSPNQPVGGLNTEAFF. This chain connects TRBV18 to TRBJ1-1; a weak D match, TRBD1 (5 bases). CDR1 KGHSH and CDR2 LQKENI come from the germline V gene. CDR3 length: 18 residues. The V end was cut by 2 bases, the J end by 0 bases, with 19 bases between. Using reference TRBV18 and TRBJ1-1 for the parts outside the CDR3, the full variable domain is NAGVMQNPRHLVRRRGQEARLRCSPMKGHSHVYWYRQLPEEGLKFMVYLQKENIIDESGMPKERFSAEFPKEGPSILRIQQVVRGDSAAYFCASSPNQPVGGLNTEAFFGQGTRLTVV.

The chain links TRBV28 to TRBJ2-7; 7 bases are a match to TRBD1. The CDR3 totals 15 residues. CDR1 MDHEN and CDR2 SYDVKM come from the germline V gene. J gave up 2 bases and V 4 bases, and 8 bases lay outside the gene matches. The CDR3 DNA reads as TGTGCCAGCAGTTCGGAAGACAGGGCCCCCTACGAGCAGTACTTC. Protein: CASSSEDRAPYEQYF.

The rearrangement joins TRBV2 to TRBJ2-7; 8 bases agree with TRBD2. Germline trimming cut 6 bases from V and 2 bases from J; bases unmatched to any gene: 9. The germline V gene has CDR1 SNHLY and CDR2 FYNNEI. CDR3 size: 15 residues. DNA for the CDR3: TGTGCCAGCAGCGGAAGTAGCGGGGTTACCTACGAGCAGTACTTC. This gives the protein CASSGSSGVTYEQYF.

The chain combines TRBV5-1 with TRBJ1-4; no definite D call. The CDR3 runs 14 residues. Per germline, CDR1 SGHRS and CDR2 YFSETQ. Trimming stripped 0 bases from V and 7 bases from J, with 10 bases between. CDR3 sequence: CASSLVAGTEKLFF. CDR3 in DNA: TGCGCCAGCAGCTTGGTAGCGGGTACTGAAAAACTGTTTTTT.

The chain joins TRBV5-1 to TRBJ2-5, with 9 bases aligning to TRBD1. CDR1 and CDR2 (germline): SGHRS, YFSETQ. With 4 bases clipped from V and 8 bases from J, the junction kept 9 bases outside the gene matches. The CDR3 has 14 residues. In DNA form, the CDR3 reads TGCGCCAGCAGCGAGGGACAGGGTGTTAAAACCCAGTACTTC. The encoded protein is CASSEGQGVKTQYF.

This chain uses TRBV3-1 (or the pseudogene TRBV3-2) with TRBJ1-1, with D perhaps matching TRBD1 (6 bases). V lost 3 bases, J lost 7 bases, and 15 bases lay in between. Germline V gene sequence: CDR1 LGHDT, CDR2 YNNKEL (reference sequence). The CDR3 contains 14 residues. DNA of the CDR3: TGTGCCAGCAGCCACGCCGGGGGGCGCGATGAAGCTTTCTTT. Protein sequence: CASSHAGGRDEAFF.

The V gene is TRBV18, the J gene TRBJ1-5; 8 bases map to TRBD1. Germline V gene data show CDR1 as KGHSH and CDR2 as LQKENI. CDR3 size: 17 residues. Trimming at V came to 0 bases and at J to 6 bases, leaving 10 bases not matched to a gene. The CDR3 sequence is CASSPPLAGGRGQPQHF. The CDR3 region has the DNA TGTGCCAGCTCACCACCTTTGGCAGGGGGCCGCGGTCAGCCCCAGCATTTT.

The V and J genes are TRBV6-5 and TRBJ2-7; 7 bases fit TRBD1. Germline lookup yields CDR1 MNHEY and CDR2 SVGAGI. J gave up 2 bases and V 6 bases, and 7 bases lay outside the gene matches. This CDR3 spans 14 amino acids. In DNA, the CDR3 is TGTGCCAGCAGGGACAGGCTATCTCCCTACGAGCAGTACTTC. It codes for CASRDRLSPYEQYF.

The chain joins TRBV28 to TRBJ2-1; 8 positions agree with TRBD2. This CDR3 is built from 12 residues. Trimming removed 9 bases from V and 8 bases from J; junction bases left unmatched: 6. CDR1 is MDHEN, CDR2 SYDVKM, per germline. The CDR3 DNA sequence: TGTGCCAGTCCGGGGGGGCTGGATGAGCAGTTCTTC. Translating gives CASPGGLDEQFF.

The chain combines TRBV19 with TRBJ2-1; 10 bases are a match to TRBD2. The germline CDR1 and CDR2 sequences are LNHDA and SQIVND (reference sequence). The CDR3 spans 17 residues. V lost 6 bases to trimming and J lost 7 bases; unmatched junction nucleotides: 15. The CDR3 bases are TGTGCCAGTAGGAAGGGGTACGGACTAGCGGAGCCGAATGAGCAGTTCTTC. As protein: CASRKGYGLAEPNEQFF. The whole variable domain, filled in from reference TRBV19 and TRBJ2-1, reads DGGITQSPKYLFRKEGQNVTLSCEQNLNHDAMYWYRQDPGQGLRLIYYSQIVNDFQKGDIAEGYSVSREKKESFPLTVTSAQKNPTAFYLCASRKGYGLAEPNEQFFGPGTRLTVL.

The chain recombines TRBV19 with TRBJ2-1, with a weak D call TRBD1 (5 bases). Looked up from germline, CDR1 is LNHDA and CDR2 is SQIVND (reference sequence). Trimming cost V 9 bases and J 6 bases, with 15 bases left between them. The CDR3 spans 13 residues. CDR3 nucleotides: TGTGCCAGCAAGGGGTCGAAGATCAATGAGCAGTTCTTC. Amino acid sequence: CASKGSKINEQFF.